A single sample is the source of the 23 T cell receptor beta chains below, sequenced in a study of beta chain features in type 1 diabetes. Broader study findings: Patients with Type 1 diabetes showed moderately but significantly shorter TCRB CDR3s in all four CD4+ subsets.

These receptors lack a known antigen. Every bit of the isolated RNA underwent reverse transcription, so sequencing read expressed TCRB transcripts. Only in-frame clones appear in the TCRdb table, and some are missing; sequencing was by immunoSEQ multiplex PCR. Of about 120,000 clones in the sample, around a sixth are singletons; the top ten hold around 2.5%. The sequenced sample was central memory CD4+ T cells from blood. Every receptor here comes from a man between 18 and 29 years old with type 1 diabetes.

This clone turned up a few times. V usage is TRBV29-1 and J usage is TRBJ2-1, with D hard to call. The CDR3 contains 13 residues. Germline CDR1 reads SQVTM; CDR2 reads ANQGSEA. V was clipped by 3 bases and J by 0 bases, with 6 bases between them. As DNA, the CDR3 is TGCAGCGTTGAGAGAAACTCCTACAATGAGCAGTTCTTC. Its protein is CSVERNSYNEQFF.

The CDR3 DNA sequence: TGTGCCAGCAGTGGGTCATGGACCGAGCAGTTCTTC. Its translation is CASSGSWTEQFF. The chain links TRBV2 to TRBJ2-1; unclear D gene. The V end lost 4 bases, the J end lost 10 bases, and 11 bases lay between the germline ends. Germline CDR1 and CDR2: SNHLY and FYNNEI. The CDR3 sequence is 12 residues long.

By sample share, this clone is medium-sized (0.01 to 0.1%). The rearrangement joins TRBV18 to TRBJ2-7; the match to TRBD2 covers 11 bases. The ends lost 8 bases at V and 6 bases at J; junction bases unmatched: 9. Per the germline V gene, CDR1 is KGHSH and CDR2 is LQKENI. The CDR3 is made up of 14 amino acids. The CDR3 spells CASATSGSRIEQYF. The DNA of the CDR3 is TGTGCCAGCGCCACTAGCGGGAGTAGGATCGAGCAGTACTTC.

Remarks on this clone: The same CDR3 can be traced to other DNA sequences in this sample. The chain is built from TRBV30 and TRBJ2-3; D is tentatively TRBD1 or TRBD2 (5 bases each). Germline V gene lookup returns CDR1 GTSNPN and CDR2 SVGIG (reference sequence). The ends were cut back, 1 base at V and 4 bases at J, with 9 bases in the middle. The CDR3 sequence is 13 residues long. The CDR3 coding sequence is TGTGCCTGGAGTGGAGGGGCGGCAGATACGCAGTATTTT. Amino acids: CAWSGGAADTQYF.

This sequence joins TRBV6-1 and TRBJ2-1; TRBD2 agrees at 10 bases. J gave up 10 bases and V 6 bases, and 9 bases lay outside the gene matches. The CDR3 is 14 amino acids. The germline V gene has CDR1 MNHNS and CDR2 SASEGT. DNA of the CDR3: TGTGCCAGCAGACTACTAGCGGGGCCGGGGGAGCAGTTCTTC. Its protein is CASRLLAGPGEQFF.

The genes are TRBV5-6 and TRBJ1-2, with TRBD1 matching over 7 bases. This CDR3 has 14 amino acids. The trim removed 4 bases at V and 7 bases at J, leaving 10 bases unmatched. CDR1 and CDR2 from the germline V gene are SGHDT and YYEEEE. CDR3 in DNA: TGTGCCAGCAGCCGGGACGACAGGGTGCGTGGCTACACCTTC. This codes for CASSRDDRVRGYTF.

V gene TRBV10-3 combines with J gene TRBJ2-7; possible D gene TRBD1, 6 bases. Germline V lookup: CDR1 ENHRY, CDR2 SYGVKD. The V and J ends lost 5 bases and 2 bases respectively, with 10 bases between them. The length of the CDR3 is 13 residues. CDR3 region: CAISRTDTYEQYF. The CDR3 nucleotides are TGTGCCATCAGTCGGACAGATACCTACGAGCAGTACTTC.

This chain links TRBV7-2 with TRBJ1-5; TRBD1 matches 8 bases. Germline trimming cut 6 bases from V and 7 bases from J; bases unmatched to any gene: 8. Per the germline V gene, CDR1 is SGHTA and CDR2 is FQGNSA. This CDR3 has 14 amino acids. CDR3 DNA sequence: TGTGCCAGCAGTCTTGGACAGGGTGAGCAGCCCCAGCATTTT. Residues: CASSLGQGEQPQHF.

This clone occurred a few times. The CDR3 spells CASSPGTRRGTQYF. The CDR3, as DNA: TGTGCCAGCAGTCCCGGGACTAGGCGGGGGACCCAGTACTTC. The rearrangement uses TRBV6-6 and TRBJ2-5; 8 nucleotides line up with TRBD2. Germline V gene data show CDR1 as MNHNY and CDR2 as SVGAGI (reference sequence). The J segment lost 7 bases and the V segment lost 5 bases, leaving 9 bases of the junction unmatched. CDR3 length: 14 amino acids.

V and J are TRBV30 and TRBJ2-7, with a tentative D call TRBD1 (6 bases). Germline V gene data show CDR1 as GTSNPN and CDR2 as SVGIG (reference sequence). This CDR3 contains 13 residues. Trimming took off 3 bases at V and 3 bases at J, with 12 bases between the two ends. The CDR3 region is CAWSGGRGYEQYF. The CDR3 bases are TGTGCCTGGAGCGGCGGCAGGGGCTACGAGCAGTACTTC.

The chain employs TRBV7-2 and TRBJ2-7; 7 bases fit TRBD1. The CDR3 runs to 19 residues. Looked up from germline, CDR1 is SGHTA and CDR2 is FQGNSA. V shed 5 bases, J shed 0 bases, and the junction held 19 bases outside the gene matches. The CDR3 is CASSRPRQGRGISSYEQYF. Here the CDR3 DNA reads TGTGCCAGCAGCCGGCCCAGACAGGGCCGGGGAATCAGCTCCTACGAGCAGTACTTC.

The table lists this clone with a few counts. This chain joins TRBV14 and TRBJ1-2; 7 bases are a match to TRBD1. CDR3 length: 16 residues. In germline, CDR1 is SGHDN, CDR2 FVKESK. V was clipped by 4 bases and J by 4 bases; unmatched bases: 12. The CDR3 loop reads CASSLGTGEVIYGYTF. The CDR3 DNA follows: TGTGCCAGCAGCCTCGGAACAGGGGAAGTTATCTATGGCTACACCTTC.

This clone has just a few counts. The chain carries TRBV29-1 and TRBJ2-7; 11 bases align to TRBD1. In germline, CDR1 is SQVTM, CDR2 ANQGSEA. CDR3 size: 11 residues. V lost 8 bases and J lost 8; bases outside the gene matches: 5. The CDR3 here is CSSGQGEKQYF. CDR3 sequence (DNA): TGCAGCTCGGGACAGGGGGAGAAGCAGTACTTC.

Points on this clone: One end of the junction varies from germline; a read error may be responsible. V usage is TRBV7-3 and J usage is TRBJ2-1, with 14 bases identical to TRBD2. The CDR3 runs to 17 residues. Germline V CDR1 and CDR2: SGHTA, FQGTGA. Here the CDR3 DNA reads TGTGCCAGCAGCTTCCATTTCATAGGGACTAGCGGGGGCCCTCAGGTCTTC. It encodes CASSFHFIGTSGGPQVF.

Remarks on this clone: Other DNA sequences in the sample encode the same CDR3. The chain carries TRBV29-1 and TRBJ1-1, with D possibly matching TRBD1 (5 bases). Germline V gene sequence: CDR1 SQVTM, CDR2 ANQGSEA. Trimming cost V 4 bases and J 0 bases, with 15 bases left between them. This CDR3 has 15 amino acids. CDR3 DNA: TGCAGCGTTGGGGGAGGTTGGGGGATGAACACTGAAGCTTTCTTT. Protein: CSVGGGWGMNTEAFF.

Only a few counts were recorded for this clone. The chain couples TRBV29-1 to TRBJ1-1; D gene uncertain. The V and J ends lost 5 bases and 3 bases respectively, with 10 bases between them. The CDR3 is 12 residues long. Germline-derived CDR1 and CDR2 are SQVTM and ANQGSEA. CDR3 DNA sequence: TGCAGCGTTTCGAGGTATGACACTGAAGCTTTCTTT. Residues: CSVSRYDTEAFF.

This clone was seen a handful of times. This chain joins TRBV30 and TRBJ2-3, with TRBD2 matching over 7 bases. The CDR3 contains 14 residues. V was clipped by 2 bases and J by 4 bases; unmatched bases: 6. Germline V gene sequence: CDR1 GTSNPN, CDR2 SVGIG (reference sequence). This CDR3 is CAWSRAGVADTQYF. The CDR3, as DNA: TGTGCCTGGAGTAGGGCGGGAGTGGCAGATACGCAGTATTTT.

This clone was observed a few times. The V and J genes are TRBV7-9 and TRBJ1-4, with 8 bases identical to TRBD1. CDR3 length: 15 residues. V was clipped by 6 bases and J by 3 bases; unmatched bases: 6. The germline V gene has CDR1 SEHNR and CDR2 FQNEAQ (reference sequence). The CDR3 DNA follows: TGTGCCAGCAGTATTTCGGGACAGGCTAATGAAAAACTGTTTTTT. This gives the protein CASSISGQANEKLFF.

V usage is TRBV4-2 and J usage is TRBJ1-5; TRBD1 might be the D (6 bases). The V gene lost 4 bases and the J gene lost 3 bases, with 13 bases spanning the gap. CDR1 is LGHNA and CDR2 is YNFKEQ in the germline V gene. The CDR3 spans 15 residues. DNA of the CDR3: TGTGCCAGCAGCCCTGTGGACAGAGACAATCAGCCCCAGCATTTT. Amino acids: CASSPVDRDNQPQHF.

The table lists this clone with a few counts. The chain couples TRBV28 to TRBJ2-5; no firm D call. This CDR3 region has 12 residues. Germline loops: CDR1 MDHEN, CDR2 SYDVKM. V dropped 2 bases and J dropped 7 bases, with 8 bases sitting between them. CDR3 protein: CASSLIGGTQYF. The CDR3 bases are TGTGCCAGCAGTTTAATAGGTGGGACCCAGTACTTC.

This clone was seen a handful of times. The V call is TRBV5-1, the J call TRBJ2-1, with TRBD1 identical over 7 bases. J lost 11 bases, V lost 0 bases, and 14 bases had no gene match. Germline CDR1 and CDR2: SGHRS and YFSETQ. The CDR3 covers 16 residues. In DNA form, the CDR3 reads TGCGCCAGCAGCTTGGGCGGACAGGCAGCAGCCCCCAAGCAGTTCTTC. Its protein is CASSLGGQAAAPKQFF.

This clone showed up just a few times. Distinct nucleotide sequences in the sample also encode this CDR3. The chain uses TRBV9 and TRBJ2-3; D is undetermined. Between the trimmed V and J ends, which lost 0 bases and 4 bases, there was a span of 6 bases. The CDR3 is 13 amino acids. Germline-derived CDR1 and CDR2 are SGDLS and YYNGEE. As DNA, the CDR3 is TGTGCCAGCAGCGTAGCCAGCCCAGATACGCAGTATTTT. Amino acids: CASSVASPDTQYF.

This clone was observed a few times. The V gene is TRBV7-2, the J gene TRBJ1-1; 8 bases agree with TRBD1. V trimming: 2 bases; J trimming: 1 base; junction bases outside the gene matches: 6. Per the germline V gene, CDR1 is SGHTA and CDR2 is FQGNSA. The CDR3 covers 16 residues. The CDR3 sequence is CASSLKSGGGNTEAFF. The DNA for the CDR3 is TGTGCCAGCAGCTTAAAATCAGGGGGCGGGAACACTGAAGCTTTCTTT.